This entry features one TCR beta chain sequence. As for time point: newly diagnosed GD, antithyroid drugs for less than 3 months. The TCR library was made from RNA that had been extracted from PBMCs in TRIzol. The data originate from a study of regulatory T cells in long-lasting Graves disease. Germline CDR1 is MNHEY and CDR2 is SVGEGT. V was cut by 5 bases and J by 5 bases, with 18 bases left in between. CDR3 length equals 15 residues. For TCR beta, libraries came from iRepertoire HTBI primers and Arm-PCR of CDR3 regions. TCRdb used MiXCR to reprocess the multiplex PCR reads, holding one entry per CDR3 protein. In the table there are more than 450,000 distinct CDR3 sequences, around 12% of which are singletons. The same sample was also used in a study of T cells in Graves' hyperthyroidism and ophthalmopathy. From that second work: Patients were excluded for uncontrolled infection, other autoimmune disease, pregnancy or lactation. Most thyroid clonotypes with frequency above 0.001 were detected in blood. The model identified upcoming ophthalmopathy a median roughly 6 months ahead of onset.

The sequenced sample was peripheral blood mononuclear cells (PBMCs), obtained at new diagnosis, from a patient treated with antithyroid drugs. This clonotype originated in a woman aged 25 to 39 with Graves disease. The chain is built from TRBV6-2 or TRBV6-3 and TRBJ1-2; no clear D gene. CDR3: CASSEALQMGYGYTF. For the CDR3, the DNA is TGTGCCAGCAGTGAAGCATTGCAGATGGGTTATGGCTACACCTTC.